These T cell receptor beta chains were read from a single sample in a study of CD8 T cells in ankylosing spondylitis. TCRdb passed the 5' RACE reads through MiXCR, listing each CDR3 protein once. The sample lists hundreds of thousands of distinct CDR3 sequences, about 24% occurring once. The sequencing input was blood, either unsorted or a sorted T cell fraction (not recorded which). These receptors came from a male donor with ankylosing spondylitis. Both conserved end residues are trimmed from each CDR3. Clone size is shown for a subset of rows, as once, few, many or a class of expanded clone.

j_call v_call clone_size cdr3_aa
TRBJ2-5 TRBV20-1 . SAPQGQETQY
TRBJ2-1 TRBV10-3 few AIRASGLAGVKQF
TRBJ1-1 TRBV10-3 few AGSDGQRAAF
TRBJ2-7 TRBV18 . ASSSLGDGEQY
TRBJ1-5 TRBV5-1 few ASSLEGGDNQPQH
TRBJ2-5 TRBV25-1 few ASKQGARETQY
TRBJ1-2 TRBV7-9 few ASSLDSRGYT
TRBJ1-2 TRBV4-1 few ASSRDGVNYGYT
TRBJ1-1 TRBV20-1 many SARPWGPAPEAF
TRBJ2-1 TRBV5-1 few ASSAPDRVNNEQF
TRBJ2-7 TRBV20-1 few SAISNLYEQY
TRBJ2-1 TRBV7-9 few ASRLAGGDNEQF
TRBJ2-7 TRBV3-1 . ASSLSGASSYEQY
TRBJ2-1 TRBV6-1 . ASSPGTGGAIGEQF
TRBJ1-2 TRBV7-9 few ASSLRTGVGANYGYT
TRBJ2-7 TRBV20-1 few SARGGVYEQY
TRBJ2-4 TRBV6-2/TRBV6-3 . ASSYASPTIQY
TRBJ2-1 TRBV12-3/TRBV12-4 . ASSIRPNFRY
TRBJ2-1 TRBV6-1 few ASSEGAGEVDEQF
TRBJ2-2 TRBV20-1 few SARGVEQGITGELF
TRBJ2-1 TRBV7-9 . ASSQPGTSGANEQF
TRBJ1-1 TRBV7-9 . ASIWGQGTEAF
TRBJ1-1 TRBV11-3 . ASSLSRVFTTEAF
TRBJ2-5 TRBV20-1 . SARDVNPSQETQY
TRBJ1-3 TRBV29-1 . SVDAGGNTIY
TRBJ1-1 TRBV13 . ASRLQGNTEAF
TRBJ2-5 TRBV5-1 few ASTWDRQETQY
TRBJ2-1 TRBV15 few ATSRDVNGVF
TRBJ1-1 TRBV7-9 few ASSLKLGTEAF
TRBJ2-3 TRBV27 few ASSFSPSSTDTQY
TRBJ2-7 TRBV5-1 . ASGQGGAGVEQY
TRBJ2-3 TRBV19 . ASSKSGGGFIGTDTQY
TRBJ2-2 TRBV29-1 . SVRTSGDGELF
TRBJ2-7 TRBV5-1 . ASSLFGSYEQY
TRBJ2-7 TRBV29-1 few SVRTGGGEQY
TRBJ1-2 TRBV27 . ASSFSLGPDSAPNGYT
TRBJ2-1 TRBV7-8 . ASKNGAGTSSFNEQF
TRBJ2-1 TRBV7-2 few ASSFARANEQF
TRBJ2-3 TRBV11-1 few ASRSNSGRGFGTDTQY
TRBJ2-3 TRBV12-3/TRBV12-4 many ASRASTDTQY
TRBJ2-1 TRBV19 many ASGLAGGLGNEQF
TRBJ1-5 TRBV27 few ASRGIGGNQPQH
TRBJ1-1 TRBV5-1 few ASSLRQDKEAF
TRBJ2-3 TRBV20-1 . SALGLAQASTDTQY
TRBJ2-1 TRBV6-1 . ASSSFFEQF
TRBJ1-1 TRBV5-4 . ASSTPVTNTEAF
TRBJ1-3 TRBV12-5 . ASGLGTSGNTIY